The clone carrying this T cell receptor beta chain was counted many times. Its antigen is not identified. The data derive from a study of breast tumors, draining lymph nodes, adjacent tissues. Notes on the study in general: Compared with basal-like, luminal-like tumors shared significantly more repertoire with nontumor tissue. The lymph node origin of tumor T cells was framed as consistent with a hypothesis, not demonstrated. Tumor TCR diversity was below lymph nodes but above nontumor tissue. The data were judged consistent with most tumor T cells coming from lymph node and expanding in tumor.

Breast cancer patients provided tissue from their axillary draining lymph nodes. MiXCR, run by TCRdb on the multiplex PCR reads, gives a single entry per CDR3 protein. The table lists approximately 210,000 distinct CDR3 sequences, roughly 32% of them singletons. Sequences were obtained from axillary lymph node tissue. The clonotype originates from a female donor with breast cancer. Some clones in this sample may be carry-over from other donors' samples.

In DNA, the CDR3 is TGTGCCAGCAGCTTCCGCATCACAGGGGGCGGGGAGGAGACCCAGTACTTC. Encoded protein: CASSFRITGGGEETQYF. V gene TRBV11-2 combines with J gene TRBJ2-5, with 9 bases identical to TRBD1. There are 17 residues in the CDR3. Germline V gene lookup returns CDR1 SGHAT and CDR2 FQNNGV. The V and J ends lost 3 bases and 5 bases, in that order; junction bases with no gene match: 13.